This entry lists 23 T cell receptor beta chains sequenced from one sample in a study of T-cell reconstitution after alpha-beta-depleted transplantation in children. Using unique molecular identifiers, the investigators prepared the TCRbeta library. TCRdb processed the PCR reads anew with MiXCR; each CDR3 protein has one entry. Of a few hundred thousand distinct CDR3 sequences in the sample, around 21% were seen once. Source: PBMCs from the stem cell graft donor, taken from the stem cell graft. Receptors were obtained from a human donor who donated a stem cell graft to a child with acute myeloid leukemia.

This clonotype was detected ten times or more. CDR3 bases: TGCGCCAGCAGCTTCAGTATAGACTACGAGCAGTACTTC. Protein product: CASSFSIDYEQYF. J is TRBJ2-7 and V is TRBV5-1; D is unresolved. This CDR3 region has 13 residues. V lost 2 bases, J lost 3 bases, and 9 bases lay in between. Germline values: CDR1 SGHRS, CDR2 YFSETQ.

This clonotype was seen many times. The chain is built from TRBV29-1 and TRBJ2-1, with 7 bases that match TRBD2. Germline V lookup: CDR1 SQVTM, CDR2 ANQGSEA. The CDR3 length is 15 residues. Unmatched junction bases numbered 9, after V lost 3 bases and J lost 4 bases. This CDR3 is CSVEPLAVIYNEQFF. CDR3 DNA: TGCAGCGTTGAGCCCCTAGCGGTCATATACAATGAGCAGTTCTTC.

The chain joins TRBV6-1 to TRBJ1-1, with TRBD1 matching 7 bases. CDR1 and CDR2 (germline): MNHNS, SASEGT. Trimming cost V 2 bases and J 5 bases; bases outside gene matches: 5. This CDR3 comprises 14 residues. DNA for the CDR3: TGTGCCAGCAGTGAAAGGGGGCGGAGGACTGAAGCTTTCTTT. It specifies CASSERGRRTEAFF.

CDR3: CASSLGTGGSGEQFF. CDR3 coding DNA: TGTGCCAGCAGTTTAGGGACAGGGGGGTCGGGTGAGCAGTTCTTC. The chain has TRBV12-3 or TRBV12-4 and TRBJ2-1, with TRBD1 identical over 10 bases. Unmatched junction bases numbered 6, after V lost 1 base and J lost 9 bases. The CDR3 covers 15 residues.

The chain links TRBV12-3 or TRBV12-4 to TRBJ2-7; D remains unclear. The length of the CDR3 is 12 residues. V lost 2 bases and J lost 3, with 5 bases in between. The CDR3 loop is CASSLQNYEQYF. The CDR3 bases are TGTGCCAGCAGTTTACAGAACTACGAGCAGTACTTC.

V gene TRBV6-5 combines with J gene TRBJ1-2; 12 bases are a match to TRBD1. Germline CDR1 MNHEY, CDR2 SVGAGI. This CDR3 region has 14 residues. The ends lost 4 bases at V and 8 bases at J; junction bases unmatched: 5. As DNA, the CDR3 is TGTGCCAGCAGTTGGGGACAGGGGGCGACCGGCTACACCTTC. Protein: CASSWGQGATGYTF.

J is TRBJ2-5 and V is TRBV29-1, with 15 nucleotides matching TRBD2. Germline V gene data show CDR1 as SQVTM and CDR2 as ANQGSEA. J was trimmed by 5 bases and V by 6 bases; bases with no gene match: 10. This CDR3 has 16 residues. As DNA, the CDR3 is TGCAGCGTCGCGGGACTAGCGGGAGGAGGGTGGGAGACCCAGTACTTC. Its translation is CSVAGLAGGGWETQYF.

CDR3 region: CASGPTSGRAFEQYF. The CDR3 DNA reads as TGTGCCAGCGGGCCTACTAGCGGGAGGGCCTTCGAGCAGTACTTC. The genes are TRBV6-5 and TRBJ2-7; 13 nucleotides line up with TRBD2. CDR1 is MNHEY, CDR2 SVGAGI, per germline. The V and J ends lost 8 bases and 6 bases, in that order; junction bases with no gene match: 10. The CDR3 spans 15 residues.

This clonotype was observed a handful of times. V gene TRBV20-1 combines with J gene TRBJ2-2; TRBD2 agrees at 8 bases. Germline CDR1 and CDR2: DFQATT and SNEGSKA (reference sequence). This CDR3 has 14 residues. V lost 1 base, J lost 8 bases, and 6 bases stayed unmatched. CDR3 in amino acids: CSARVAGGGGELFF. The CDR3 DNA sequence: TGCAGTGCTAGAGTTGCGGGAGGAGGAGGGGAGCTGTTTTTT.

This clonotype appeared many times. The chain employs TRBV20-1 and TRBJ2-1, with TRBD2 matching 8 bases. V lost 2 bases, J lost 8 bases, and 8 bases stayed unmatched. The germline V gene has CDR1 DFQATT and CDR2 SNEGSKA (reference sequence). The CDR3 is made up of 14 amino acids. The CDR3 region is CSARISGIGDEQFF. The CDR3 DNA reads TGCAGTGCTAGAATTAGCGGGATTGGCGATGAGCAGTTCTTC.

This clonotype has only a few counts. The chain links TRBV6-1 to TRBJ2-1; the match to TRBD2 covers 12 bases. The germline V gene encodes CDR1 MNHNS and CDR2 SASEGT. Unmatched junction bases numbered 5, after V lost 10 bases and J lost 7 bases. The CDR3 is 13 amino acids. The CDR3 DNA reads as TGTGCCAAACCGGGACTAGCGGGTAATGAGCAGTTCTTC. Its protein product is CAKPGLAGNEQFF.

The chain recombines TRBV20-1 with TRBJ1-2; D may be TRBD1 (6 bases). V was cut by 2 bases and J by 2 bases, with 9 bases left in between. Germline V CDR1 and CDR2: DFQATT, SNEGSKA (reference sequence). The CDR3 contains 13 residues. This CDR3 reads CSARRDINYGYTF. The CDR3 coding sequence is TGCAGTGCTAGACGGGACATCAACTATGGCTACACCTTC.

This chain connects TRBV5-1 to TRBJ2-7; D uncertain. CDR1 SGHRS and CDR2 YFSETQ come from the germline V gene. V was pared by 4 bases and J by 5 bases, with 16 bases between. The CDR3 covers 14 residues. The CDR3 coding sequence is TGCGCCAGCAGCAGAAACAGCCTATACGACGAGCAGTACTTC. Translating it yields CASSRNSLYDEQYF.

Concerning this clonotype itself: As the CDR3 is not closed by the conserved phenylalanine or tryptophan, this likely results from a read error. CDR3 residues: CASSWGQSYGYTC. The CDR3, as DNA: TGTGCCAGCAGTTGGGGACAGAGCTATGGCTACACCTGC. The gene calls are TRBV28 and TRBJ1-2, with TRBD1 identical over 7 bases. This CDR3 has 13 amino acids. V trimming: 4 bases; J trimming: 4 bases; junction bases outside the gene matches: 3. Looked up from germline, CDR1 is MDHEN and CDR2 is SYDVKM.

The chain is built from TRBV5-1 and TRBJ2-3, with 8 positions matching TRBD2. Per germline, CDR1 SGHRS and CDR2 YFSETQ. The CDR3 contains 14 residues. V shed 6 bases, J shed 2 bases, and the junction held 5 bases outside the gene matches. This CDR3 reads CASTSGRHTDTQYF. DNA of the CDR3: TGCGCCAGCACAAGCGGGAGACACACAGATACGCAGTATTTT.

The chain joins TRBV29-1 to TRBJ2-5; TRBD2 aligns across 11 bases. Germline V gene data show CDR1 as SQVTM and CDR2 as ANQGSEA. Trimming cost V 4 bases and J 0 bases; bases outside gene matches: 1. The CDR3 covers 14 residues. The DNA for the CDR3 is TGCAGCGTTGTAGCGGGAGGGTACCAAGAGACCCAGTACTTC. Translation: CSVVAGGYQETQYF.

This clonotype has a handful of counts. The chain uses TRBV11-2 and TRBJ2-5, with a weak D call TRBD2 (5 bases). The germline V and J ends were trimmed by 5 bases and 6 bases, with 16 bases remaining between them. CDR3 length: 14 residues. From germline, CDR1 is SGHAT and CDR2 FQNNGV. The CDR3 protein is CASSVLREWKTQYF. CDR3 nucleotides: TGTGCCAGCAGCGTCCTAAGGGAGTGGAAGACCCAGTACTTC.

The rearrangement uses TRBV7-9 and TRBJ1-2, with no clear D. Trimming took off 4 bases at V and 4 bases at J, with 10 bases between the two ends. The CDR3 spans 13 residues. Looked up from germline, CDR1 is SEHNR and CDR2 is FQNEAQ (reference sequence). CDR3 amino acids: CASSSVNGYGYTF. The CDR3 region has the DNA TGTGCCAGCAGCTCAGTGAACGGCTATGGCTACACCTTC. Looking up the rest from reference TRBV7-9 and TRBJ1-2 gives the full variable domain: DTGVSQNPRHKITKRGQNVTFRCDPISEHNRLYWYRQTLGQGPEFLTYFQNEAQLEKSRLLSDRFSAERPKGSFSTLEIQRTEQGDSAMYLCASSSVNGYGYTFGSGTRLTVV.

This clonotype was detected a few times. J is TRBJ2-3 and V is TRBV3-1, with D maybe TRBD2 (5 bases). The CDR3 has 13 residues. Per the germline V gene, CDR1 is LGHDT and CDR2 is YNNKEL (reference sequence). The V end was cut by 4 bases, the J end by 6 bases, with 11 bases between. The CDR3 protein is CASSRGAGDTQYF. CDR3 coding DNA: TGTGCCAGCAGCCGGGGAGCAGGTGATACGCAGTATTTT.

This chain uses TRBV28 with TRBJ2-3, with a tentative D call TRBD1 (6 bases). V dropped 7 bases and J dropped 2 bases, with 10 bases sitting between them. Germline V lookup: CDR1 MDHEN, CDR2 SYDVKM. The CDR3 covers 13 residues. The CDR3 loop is CASTGAPTDTQYF. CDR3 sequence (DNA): TGTGCCAGCACAGGGGCCCCCACAGATACGCAGTATTTT. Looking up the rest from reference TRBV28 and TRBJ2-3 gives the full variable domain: DVKVTQSSRYLVKRTGEKVFLECVQDMDHENMFWYRQDPGLGLRLIYFSYDVKMKEKGDIPEGYSVSREKKERFSLILESASTNQTSMYLCASTGAPTDTQYFGPGTRLTVL.

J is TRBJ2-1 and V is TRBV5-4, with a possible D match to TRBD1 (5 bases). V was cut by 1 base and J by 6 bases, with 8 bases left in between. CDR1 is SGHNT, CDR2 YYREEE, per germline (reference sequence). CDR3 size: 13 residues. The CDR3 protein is CASSLNRRNEQFF. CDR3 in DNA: TGTGCCAGCAGCTTGAACAGGCGCAATGAGCAGTTCTTC.

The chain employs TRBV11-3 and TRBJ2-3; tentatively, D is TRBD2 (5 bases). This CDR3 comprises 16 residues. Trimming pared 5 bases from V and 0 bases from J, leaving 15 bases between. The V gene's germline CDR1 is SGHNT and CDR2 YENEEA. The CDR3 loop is CASSPWEGLSTDTQYF. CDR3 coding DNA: TGTGCCAGCAGCCCGTGGGAAGGACTTAGCACAGATACGCAGTATTTT.

The DNA of the CDR3 is TGTGCCAGCAGCTTGTGGGAGCGGGACTGGTTGGATACGCAGTATTTT. It is translated as CASSLWERDWLDTQYF. The chain has TRBV7-2 and TRBJ2-3, with 7 bases lining up with TRBD2. Losses at the gene ends were 3 bases for V and 6 bases for J; bases not matched to a gene: 12. The CDR3 extends over 16 amino acids. Germline V gene data show CDR1 as SGHTA and CDR2 as FQGNSA. The full variable domain, rest sourced from reference TRBV7-2 and TRBJ2-3, is GAGVSQSPSNKVTEKGKDVELRCDPISGHTALYWYRQSLGQGLEFLIYFQGNSAPDKSGLPSDRFSAERTGGSVSTLTIQRTQQEDSAVYLCASSLWERDWLDTQYFGPGTRLTVL.